This T cell receptor (beta chain) was captured in a study of blood T cell repertoires in COVID-19 (dated by TCRdb to 2020 to 2022). General notes on the study: Samples from collaborators originated in the United States, Italy and Spain and spanned both the acute and convalescent phases of COVID-19. The repertoires were made available in a free public database intended to serve as a resource for research on the immune response to SARS-CoV-2. Samples came from the ongoing ImmuneRACE study (first 160 participants) plus 1,254 subjects from 6 global collaborators. Where available, HLA class I and class II types were obtained from metadata supplied by the sample provider rather than from assay-based typing. The material from the prospective study consisted of cDNA or gDNA derived from T cells, B-cell-depleted T cells, or PBMCs. Sample metadata almost always included a de-identified subject ID, COVID-19 status, age in years and sex. Deeply sampled blood TCRbeta repertoires from subjects exposed to, actively infected with, or recovered from COVID-19 were included in the dataset.

Enrolling through a virtual design, the prospective study's participants ranged in age from roughly 18 to 95 years and lived across about two dozen United States geographic areas. Cohort assignment in the prospective study relied on participant-reported clinical history from a screening survey and a study questionnaire. Recovered participants in ImmuneRACE Cohort 3 were defined as having two consecutive negative NP/OP PCR tests, clearance from a healthcare professional, or resolution of symptoms. In the prospective study, whole blood, serum and a nasopharyngeal or oropharyngeal swab were collected from each participant by mobile phlebotomists. Additional blood draws and questionnaires over a 2-month period could optionally be provided by prospective study participants. Blood samples from the prospective study were shipped frozen or at room temperature prior to DNA extraction. Overall study results and their limits: How much clinical and demographic metadata was included differed by source and by participant, and the metadata was provided uncurated.

The germline V gene (reference sequence) gives CDR1 as LNHDA and CDR2 as SQIVND. Trimming accounts for 5 bases at V and 3 bases at J, while the number of junction bases matched to no gene is 4. From its cysteine to its phenylalanine, the CDR3 spans 14 amino acids. The retained sequence is limited to the CDR3, 42 bases, with the frame set at the first base. In this sample, this clone turned up a few times. Its antigen remains unidentified. There are no base qualities to consult, and no much larger clone falls within one base. TCRbeta CDR3 regions were amplified from genomic DNA using the immunoSEQ Assay, a bias-controlled multiplex PCR. As for how the authors treated the data: The number of nucleated cells in each sample was estimated by amplification of reference gene primers within the assay. To quantify the absolute abundance of each unique TCRbeta CDR3 rearrangement, sequence reads were collapsed and filtered. For each sample, productive Simpson clonality was calculated by taking the square root of Simpson's diversity index across productive rearrangements. TCRdb provides this immuneACCESS table in a form limited to in-frame rearrangements. Some clones are lacking; in checked studies, under half of them reflect an unresolved V gene, and why the rest are absent is not known. The V and J calls and clone size were taken over from that table, and D and trimming were inferred from the DNA. The sample table shows under 150,000 clones, and approximately 86% are seen once. The top ten clonotypes cover 6.2% of the sample.

The sample taken for sequencing was PBMCs or T cells enriched from blood (not recorded which). The receptor's source is a woman between 35 and 50 years old who had recovered from COVID-19. The chain was built from TRBV19 and TRBJ1-5; TRBD1 lines up with 7 middle nucleotides. The nucleotides read TGTGCCAGTAGTCCCGACAGGGTCAATCAGCCCCAGCATTTT. Its translation reads: CASSPDRVNQPQHF.